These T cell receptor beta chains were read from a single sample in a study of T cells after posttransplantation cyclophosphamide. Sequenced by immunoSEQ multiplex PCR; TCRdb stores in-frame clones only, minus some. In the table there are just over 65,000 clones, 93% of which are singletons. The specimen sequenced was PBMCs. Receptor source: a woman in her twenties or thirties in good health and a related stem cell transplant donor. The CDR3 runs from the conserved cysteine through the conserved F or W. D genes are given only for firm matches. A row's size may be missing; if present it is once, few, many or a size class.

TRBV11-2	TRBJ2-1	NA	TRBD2	CASRRRGGLSEQFF	TGTGCCAGCAGACGGCGGGGGGGCCTGAGTGAGCAGTTCTTC
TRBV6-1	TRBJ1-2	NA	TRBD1	CASSDRQGAAYGYTF	TGTGCCAGCAGTGATCGACAGGGGGCTGCCTATGGCTACACCTTC
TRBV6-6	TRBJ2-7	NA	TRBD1	CASSSPDRAYEQYF	TGTGCCAGCAGTTCCCCGGACAGGGCTTACGAGCAGTACTTC
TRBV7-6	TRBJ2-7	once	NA	CASSLEGSSYEQYF	TGTGCCAGCAGCTTGGAGGGGAGCTCCTACGAGCAGTACTTC
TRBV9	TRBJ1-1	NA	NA	CASSGDKVDPFMNTEAFF	TGTGCCAGCAGCGGTGACAAAGTGGACCCGTTCATGAACACTGAAGCTTTCTTT
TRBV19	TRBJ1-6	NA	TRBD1	CASRDTQGVYNSPLHF	TGTGCCAGTAGGGATACGCAGGGGGTCTATAATTCACCCCTCCACTTT
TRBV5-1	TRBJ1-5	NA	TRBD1	CASSLTGGQPQHF	TGCGCCAGCAGCCTTACAGGGGGTCAGCCCCAGCATTTT
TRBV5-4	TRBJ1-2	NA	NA	CASSLDAKNNYGYTF	TGTGCCAGCAGCTTGGACGCTAAAAATAACTATGGCTACACCTTC
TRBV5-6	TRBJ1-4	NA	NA	CASSLTDSEKLFF	TGTGCCAGCAGCTTAACCGACAGTGAAAAACTGTTTTTT
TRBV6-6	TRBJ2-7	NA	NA	CASSYVQGEQYF	TGTGCCAGCAGTTACGTACAGGGCGAGCAGTACTTC
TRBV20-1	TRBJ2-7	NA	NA	CSARQGPEQYF	TGCAGTGCTAGACAAGGTCCGGAGCAGTACTTC
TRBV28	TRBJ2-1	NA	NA	CASRSQGNEQFF	TGTGCCAGCAGATCACAGGGAAATGAGCAGTTCTTC
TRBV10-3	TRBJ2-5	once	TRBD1	CAISDGDRQETQYF	TGTGCCATCAGTGATGGGGACAGACAAGAGACCCAGTACTTC
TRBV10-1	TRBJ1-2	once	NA	CASSEGLNSYGYTF	TGCGCCAGCAGTGAGGGTCTGAACTCCTATGGCTACACCTTC
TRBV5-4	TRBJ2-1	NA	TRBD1	CASSPSGQYGENEQFF	TGTGCCAGCAGCCCATCGGGACAGTATGGCGAAAATGAGCAGTTCTTC
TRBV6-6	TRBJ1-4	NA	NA	CASSHDRTNEKLFF	TGTGCCAGCAGTCACGACAGAACGAATGAAAAACTGTTTTTT
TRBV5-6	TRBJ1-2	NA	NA	CASSPLALDHGTNYGYTF	TGTGCCAGCAGCCCCCTCGCTCTAGACCACGGGACTAACTATGGCTACACCTTC
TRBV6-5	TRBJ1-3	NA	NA	CASSSGGGNTIYF	TGTGCCAGCAGTTCGGGAGGGGGAAACACCATATATTTT
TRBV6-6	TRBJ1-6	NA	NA	CASSYSSGSNSPLHF	TGTGCCAGCAGTTACTCGAGCGGGTCCAATTCACCCCTCCACTTT
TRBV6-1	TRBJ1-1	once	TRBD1	CASRGARGTEAFF	TGTGCCAGCAGAGGGGCCAGGGGGACTGAAGCTTTCTTT
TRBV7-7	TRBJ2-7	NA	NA	CASSSGEVAWRMGEQYF	TGTGCCAGCAGCTCTGGGGAGGTGGCTTGGCGAATGGGGGAGCAGTACTTC
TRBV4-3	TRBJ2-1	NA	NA	CASSRLPNNEQFF	TGCGCCAGCAGCCGACTACCTAACAATGAGCAGTTCTTC
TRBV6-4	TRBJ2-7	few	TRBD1	CATHPRRDREYEQYF	TGTGCCACCCACCCCCGGCGGGACAGGGAGTACGAGCAGTACTTC
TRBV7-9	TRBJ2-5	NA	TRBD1	CASSPGTGVVMGVETQYF	TGTGCCAGCAGCCCCGGGACAGGGGTTGTCATGGGTGTCGAGACCCAGTACTTC
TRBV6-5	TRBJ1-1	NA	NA	CASSKGVWTEAFF	TGTGCCAGCAGTAAGGGGGTGTGGACTGAAGCTTTCTTT
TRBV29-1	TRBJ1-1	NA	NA	CSVVQLLNTEAFF	TGCAGCGTGGTACAGCTGTTGAACACTGAAGCTTTCTTT
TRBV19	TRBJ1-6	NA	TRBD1	CASSIQTGDGSPLHF	TGTGCCAGTAGTATCCAGACAGGGGACGGTTCACCCCTCCACTTT
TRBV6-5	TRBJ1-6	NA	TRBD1	CASGTQGGNSPLHF	TGTGCCAGCGGAACCCAGGGGGGGAATTCACCCCTCCACTTT
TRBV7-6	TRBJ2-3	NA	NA	CASSLVGRSTDTQYF	TGTGCCAGCAGCTTAGTCGGCAGGAGCACAGATACGCAGTATTTT
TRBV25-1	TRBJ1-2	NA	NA	CASTQDPTYGYTF	TGTGCCAGCACCCAGGATCCTACCTATGGCTACACCTTC
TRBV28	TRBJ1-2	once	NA	CASSPRGRIRYGYTF	TGTGCCAGCAGTCCCCGAGGAAGAATTCGCTATGGCTACACCTTC
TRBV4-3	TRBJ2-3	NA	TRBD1	CASSSGQGLTDTQYF	TGCGCCAGCAGCTCCGGACAGGGGCTCACAGATACGCAGTATTTT
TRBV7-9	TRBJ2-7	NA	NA	CASSLGAGGFNEQYF	TGTGCCAGCAGCTTAGGGGCAGGCGGTTTTAACGAGCAGTACTTC
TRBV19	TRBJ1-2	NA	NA	CASSIDPSTSFGYTF	TGTGCCAGTAGTATAGACCCATCGACGTCCTTTGGCTACACCTTC
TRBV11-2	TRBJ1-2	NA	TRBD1	CASSLYLGTGGGSGYTF	TGTGCCAGCAGCTTATATTTGGGGACAGGGGGCGGTTCTGGCTACACCTTC
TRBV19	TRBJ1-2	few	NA	CASSIRINSGGYTF	TGTGCCAGTAGTATTCGGATTAACTCGGGTGGCTACACCTTC
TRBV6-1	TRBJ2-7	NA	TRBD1	CASRGTGVGYEQYF	TGTGCCAGCAGGGGGACAGGGGTGGGTTACGAGCAGTACTTC
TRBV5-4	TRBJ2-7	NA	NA	CASKNQTNGEQYF	TGTGCCAGCAAGAATCAGACAAATGGCGAGCAGTACTTC
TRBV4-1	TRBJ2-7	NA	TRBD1	CASSQETGAIYEQYF	TGCGCCAGCAGCCAAGAGACAGGGGCTATCTACGAGCAGTACTTC
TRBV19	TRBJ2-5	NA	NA	CASTDSGGLIETQYF	TGTGCCAGTACTGATTCAGGGGGGCTTATAGAGACCCAGTACTTC
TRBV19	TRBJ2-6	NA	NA	CASSRGTPWANVLTF	TGTGCCAGTAGTAGAGGGACTCCGTGGGCCAACGTCCTGACTTTC
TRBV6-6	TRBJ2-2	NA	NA	CASSERRVDTGELFF	TGTGCCAGCAGTGAGAGGAGGGTTGACACCGGGGAGCTGTTTTTT
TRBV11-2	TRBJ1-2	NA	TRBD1	CASSLTGGWNSNGYTF	TGTGCCAGCAGCCTGACAGGGGGGTGGAACAGCAATGGCTACACCTTC
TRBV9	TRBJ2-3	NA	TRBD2	CASSMERGGATDTQYF	TGTGCCAGCAGCATGGAGCGGGGGGGCGCGACAGATACGCAGTATTTT
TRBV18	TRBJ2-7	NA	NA	CASSPPVQAWDFGYEQYF	TGTGCCAGCTCACCACCGGTACAGGCGTGGGATTTCGGCTACGAGCAGTACTTC
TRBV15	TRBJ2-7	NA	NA	CATSRDRAYLHEQYF	TGTGCCACCAGCAGAGATCGAGCTTACCTCCACGAGCAGTACTTC
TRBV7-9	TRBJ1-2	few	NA	CASSGAREGYTF	TGTGCCAGCAGCGGGGCCAGGGAAGGCTACACCTTC
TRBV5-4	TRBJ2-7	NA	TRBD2	CASSRLAAPYEQYF	TGTGCCAGCAGCCGACTAGCGGCACCCTACGAGCAGTACTTC
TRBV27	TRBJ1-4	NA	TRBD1	CASSLTGRNEKLFF	TGTGCCAGCAGTCTGACAGGGAGAAATGAAAAACTGTTTTTT
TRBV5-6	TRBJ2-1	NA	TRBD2	CASSLNGGTYNEQFF	TGTGCCAGCAGCTTGAACGGGGGGACGTACAATGAGCAGTTCTTC
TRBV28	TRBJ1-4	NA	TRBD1	CASGSAGGKLANEKLFF	TGTGCCAGCGGGAGTGCAGGGGGCAAGTTGGCTAATGAAAAACTGTTTTTT
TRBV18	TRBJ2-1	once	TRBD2	CASSPRTSGGPTFYNEQFF	TGTGCCAGCTCACCAAGGACTAGCGGGGGGCCTACTTTCTACAATGAGCAGTTCTTC
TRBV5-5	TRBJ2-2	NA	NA	CASSSAPRAGMDTGELFF	TGTGCCAGCAGCTCGGCTCCTAGAGCGGGTATGGACACCGGGGAGCTGTTTTTT
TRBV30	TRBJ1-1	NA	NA	CAWRPHRDTEAFF	TGTGCCTGGAGGCCCCACAGGGACACTGAAGCTTTCTTT
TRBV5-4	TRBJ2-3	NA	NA	CASSLDSAGNTDTQYF	TGTGCCAGCAGCTTGGATTCGGCCGGTAACACAGATACGCAGTATTTT
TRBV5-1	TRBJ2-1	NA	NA	CASSLRPGGDYNEQFF	TGCGCCAGCAGTCTCCGACCGGGTGGGGACTACAATGAGCAGTTCTTC
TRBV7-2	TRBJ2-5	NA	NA	CASSITGYQETQYF	TGTGCCAGCAGCATCACAGGGTATCAAGAGACCCAGTACTTC
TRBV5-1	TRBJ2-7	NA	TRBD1	CASSFGTGASTSYEQYF	TGCGCCAGCAGCTTCGGGACAGGGGCATCGACCTCCTACGAGCAGTACTTC
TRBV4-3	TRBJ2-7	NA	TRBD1	CASSQETGGHEQYF	TGCGCCAGCAGCCAAGAGACAGGGGGCCACGAGCAGTACTTC
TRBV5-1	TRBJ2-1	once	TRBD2	CASSLGVSSGGDNEQFF	TGCGCCAGCAGCTTGGGAGTGAGTAGCGGGGGGGACAATGAGCAGTTCTTC